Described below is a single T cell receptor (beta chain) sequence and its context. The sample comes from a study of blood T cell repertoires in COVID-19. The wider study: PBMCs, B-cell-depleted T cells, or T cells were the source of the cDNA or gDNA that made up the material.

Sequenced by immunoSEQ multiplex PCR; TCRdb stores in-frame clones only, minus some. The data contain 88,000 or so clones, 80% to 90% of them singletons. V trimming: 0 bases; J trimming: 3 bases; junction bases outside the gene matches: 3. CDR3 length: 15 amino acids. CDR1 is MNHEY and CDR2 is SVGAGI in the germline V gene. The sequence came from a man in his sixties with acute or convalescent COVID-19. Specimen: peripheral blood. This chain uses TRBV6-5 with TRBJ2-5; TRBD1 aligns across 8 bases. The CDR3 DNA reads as TGTGCCAGCAGTTACTCGGACAGGGTAAAAGAGACCCAGTACTTC. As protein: CASSYSDRVKETQYF.